Listed here are 3 T cell receptor beta chains from one sample, sequenced in a study of blood T cell repertoires in COVID-19. Using immunoSEQ multiplex PCR, the repertoire was profiled, and TCRdb retains in-frame clones only, with some absent. The sample carries around 120,000 clones, approximately 87% recorded once. The sequencing sample was made of peripheral blood. The receptors come from a man aged 65 to 79 who had recovered from COVID-19.

The chain couples TRBV2 to TRBJ1-2; 7 bases agree with TRBD1. The CDR3 contains 14 residues. Germline CDR1 reads SNHLY; CDR2 reads FYNNEI. Unmatched junction bases numbered 7, after V lost 5 bases and J lost 4 bases. Here the CDR3 DNA reads TGTGCCAGCAGTATTAAGGGGGCAGCCTATGGCTACACCTTC. Protein sequence: CASSIKGAAYGYTF.

V is TRBV3-1 (or the pseudogene TRBV3-2) and J is TRBJ2-7; maybe TRBD2 (6 bases). Trimming stripped 1 base from V and 4 bases from J, with 11 bases between. Germline V gene lookup returns CDR1 LGHDT and CDR2 YNNKEL (reference sequence). This CDR3 has 14 residues. CDR3 amino acids: CASSQVPGGYEQYF. CDR3 nucleotide sequence: TGTGCCAGCAGCCAAGTCCCCGGGGGATACGAGCAGTACTTC.

This rearrangement joins TRBV10-3 to TRBJ2-1; no clear D gene. With 4 bases removed from V and 4 bases from J, the gap between germline ends came to 17 bases. CDR1 and CDR2 from the germline V gene are ENHRY and SYGVKD. The length of the CDR3 is 16 residues. As DNA, the CDR3 is TGTGCCATCAGTGCCTCTCGAGAAGCGCCTTACAATGAGCAGTTCTTC. Encoded protein: CAISASREAPYNEQFF.